Listed here are 22 T cell receptor beta chains from one sample, sequenced in a study of identical twins. TCRdb independently ran MiXCR on the 5' RACE reads; one entry per CDR3 protein. Here the sample spans over 600,000 distinct CDR3 sequences, roughly 20% being singletons. The sample also formed part of further work on T cells expressing NK-cell markers.

The material sequenced was PBMCs. The receptor set was obtained from a woman aged 18 to 35 in good health.

This clonotype appeared a few times. The CDR3 nucleotides read TGCGCCAGCAGCTCTCTCGGGACAGCGAACACTGAAGCTTTCTTT. It translates to CASSSLGTANTEAFF. This chain uses TRBV5-1 with TRBJ1-1, with 7 bases that match TRBD1. The CDR3 extends over 15 amino acids. The germline CDR1 and CDR2 sequences are SGHRS and YFSETQ. Trimming removed 3 bases from V and 1 base from J; junction bases left unmatched: 6.

J is TRBJ2-7 and V is TRBV15; D not resolved. The CDR3 totals 12 residues. Trimming took off 1 base at V and 1 base at J, with 2 bases between the two ends. CDR1 LNHNV and CDR2 YYDKDF come from the germline V gene (reference sequence). CDR3 sequence (DNA): TGTGCCACCAGCAGAGTATCCTACGAGCAGTACTTC. As protein: CATSRVSYEQYF.

This rearrangement joins TRBV5-1 to TRBJ2-7, with TRBD1 matching over 8 bases. This CDR3 contains 15 residues. Germline CDR1 is SGHRS and CDR2 is YFSETQ. V gave up 4 bases and J gave up 6 bases; unmatched junction bases: 12. The CDR3 is CASSTTDRVNSEQYF. CDR3 DNA: TGCGCCAGCAGCACGACGGACAGGGTGAACTCCGAGCAGTACTTC. Looking up the rest from reference TRBV5-1 and TRBJ2-7 gives the full variable domain: KAGVTQTPRYLIKTRGQQVTLSCSPISGHRSVSWYQQTPGQGLQFLFEYFSETQRNKGNFPGRFSGRQFSNSRSEMNVSTLELGDSALYLCASSTTDRVNSEQYFGPGTRLTVT.

The gene calls are TRBV20-1 and TRBJ2-1; D is perhaps TRBD1 or TRBD2 (5 bases each). V lost 7 bases and J lost 7, with 14 bases in between. CDR3 size: 12 residues. CDR1 is DFQATT and CDR2 is SNEGSKA in the germline V gene (reference sequence). CDR3 in amino acids: CSVVRGTNEQFF. The CDR3 DNA sequence: TGCAGTGTCGTAAGAGGGACGAATGAGCAGTTCTTC.

With regard to this clonotype: Mismatch with germline at one junction end may stem from a read error. The chain employs TRBV5-1 and TRBJ2-3, with D possibly TRBD2 on 6 matching bases. Germline V gene lookup returns CDR1 SGHRS and CDR2 YFSETQ. The CDR3 contains 14 residues. This CDR3 reads CASGFGGGTDTQYF. CDR3 DNA: TGCGCCAGCGGCTTCGGGGGAGGCACAGATACGCAGTATTTT.

At least ten counts were recorded for this clonotype. The gene calls are TRBV2 and TRBJ1-1, with no clear D. CDR1 is SNHLY and CDR2 is FYNNEI in the germline V gene. There are 13 residues in the CDR3. Trimming removed 7 bases from V and 0 bases from J, with 9 bases in between. CDR3 residues: CASIYGMNTEAFF. The CDR3 region has the DNA TGTGCCAGCATATACGGAATGAACACTGAAGCTTTCTTT.

The chain couples TRBV6-2 or TRBV6-3 to TRBJ2-7, with D possibly matching TRBD2 (5 bases). The CDR3 has 12 amino acids. Trimming removed 2 bases from V and 9 bases from J, with 11 bases in between. CDR1 is MNHEY and CDR2 is SVGEGT in the germline V gene. As DNA, the CDR3 is TGTGCCAGCAGTTACGAGGGCCAGCGGCAGTACTTC. This encodes CASSYEGQRQYF.

The genes are TRBV6-1 and TRBJ2-5; possible D gene TRBD2, 7 bases. The CDR3 has 15 amino acids. Germline-derived CDR1 and CDR2 are MNHNS and SASEGT. V lost 5 bases to trimming and J lost 6 bases, with 19 bases between them. Here the CDR3 reads CASSPRGAEIKTQYF. The CDR3 bases are TGTGCCAGCAGTCCCCGGGGGGCCGAAATCAAGACCCAGTACTTC.

V usage is TRBV6-5 and J usage is TRBJ2-6; no firm D call. Germline loops: CDR1 MNHEY, CDR2 SVGAGI. The CDR3 totals 15 residues. Trimming removed 2 bases from V and 1 base from J, with 6 bases in between. The chain's CDR3 is CASSYMWSGANVLTF. The CDR3 DNA is TGTGCCAGCAGTTACATGTGGTCTGGGGCCAACGTCCTGACTTTC.

The chain's CDR3 is CSVARGEGYGYTF. CDR3 coding DNA: TGCAGCGTCGCACGGGGGGAGGGCTATGGCTACACCTTC. V usage is TRBV29-1 and J usage is TRBJ1-2; D is perhaps TRBD1 (5 bases). Germline values: CDR1 SQVTM, CDR2 ANQGSEA. Trimming left V 6 bases short and J 4 bases short, with 15 bases between. This CDR3 spans 13 amino acids.

This clonotype was seen a handful of times. V is TRBV5-1 and J is TRBJ2-2; TRBD2 might be the D (5 bases). Trimming cost V 3 bases and J 0 bases, with 15 bases left between them. This CDR3 has 17 amino acids. The germline V gene has CDR1 SGHRS and CDR2 YFSETQ. The CDR3 spells CASSSRGAATNTGELFF. DNA of the CDR3: TGCGCCAGCAGCTCCCGGGGAGCGGCTACGAACACCGGGGAGCTGTTTTTT. The complete variable domain, with remaining parts taken from reference TRBV5-1 and TRBJ2-2, reads KAGVTQTPRYLIKTRGQQVTLSCSPISGHRSVSWYQQTPGQGLQFLFEYFSETQRNKGNFPGRFSGRQFSNSRSEMNVSTLELGDSALYLCASSSRGAATNTGELFFGEGSRLTVL.

The chain has TRBV5-6 and TRBJ2-7, with a tentative D call TRBD1 (6 bases). The CDR3 runs to 14 residues. The V end lost 2 bases, the J end lost 3 bases, and 12 bases lay between the germline ends. Germline assignment: CDR1 SGHDT and CDR2 YYEEEE. DNA for the CDR3: TGTGCCAGCAGCTTCCAGGGGCGCTTCTACGAGCAGTACTTC. It codes for CASSFQGRFYEQYF. Combining the CDR3 with reference TRBV5-6 and TRBJ2-7 gives the whole variable domain DAGVTQSPTHLIKTRGQQVTLRCSPKSGHDTVSWYQQALGQGPQFIFQYYEEEERQRGNFPDRFSGHQFPNYSSELNVNALLLGDSALYLCASSFQGRFYEQYFGPGTRLTVT.

The chain has TRBV3-1 and TRBJ2-7, with a tentative D call TRBD2 (6 bases). The CDR3 sequence is 14 residues long. Germline V gene data show CDR1 as LGHDT and CDR2 as YNNKEL (reference sequence). V shed 3 bases and J shed 3 bases, with 12 bases lying between them. The CDR3 here is CASSQGDFYYEQYF. The CDR3 nucleotides are TGTGCCAGCAGCCAGGGGGACTTTTACTACGAGCAGTACTTC.

This clonotype was observed a few times. V and J are TRBV4-2 and TRBJ2-1, with 10 bases identical to TRBD2. V shed 3 bases and J 3 bases; nucleotides not matched to a gene: 2. Germline CDR1 reads LGHNA; CDR2 reads YNFKEQ. This CDR3 has 15 residues. CDR3 coding DNA: TGTGCCAGCAGCCAGGGACTAGCGAACTACAATGAGCAGTTCTTC. This codes for CASSQGLANYNEQFF.

V is TRBV20-1 and J is TRBJ1-5; D gene unclear. Trimming removed 4 bases from V and 0 bases from J, with 4 bases in between. Per the germline V gene, CDR1 is DFQATT and CDR2 is SNEGSKA (reference sequence). The CDR3 spans 12 residues. The chain's CDR3 is CSAKSSNQPQHF. The CDR3 nucleotides are TGCAGTGCTAAAAGTAGCAATCAGCCCCAGCATTTT.

Remarks on this clonotype: Its ends do not fully match the called genes, so a read error is possible. The J gene is TRBJ2-7, the V gene TRBV12-3 or TRBV12-4; D remains unclear. There are 9 residues in the CDR3. The CDR3 region has the DNA TGTGCCAGCAGTCCGGAGCCGTACTTC. Protein product: CASSPEPYF.

This clonotype was recorded once. The rearrangement uses TRBV12-3 or TRBV12-4 and TRBJ2-2; 8 nucleotides align to TRBD1. V shed 5 bases, J shed 4 bases, and the junction held 6 bases outside the gene matches. This CDR3 is built from 15 residues. The CDR3 DNA sequence: TGTGCCAGCAGTGCCAGGGGGCGCGGCACCGGGGAGCTGTTTTTT. It codes for CASSARGRGTGELFF.

The rearrangement uses TRBV27 and TRBJ2-5, with D perhaps given as TRBD1 or TRBD2 (5 bases each). V lost 3 bases to trimming and J lost 2 bases, with 7 bases between them. The CDR3 has 13 amino acids. Per germline, CDR1 MNHEY and CDR2 SMNVEV (reference sequence). This CDR3 reads CASSLWGQETQYF. Written as DNA, the CDR3 is TGTGCCAGCAGTTTGTGGGGGCAAGAGACCCAGTACTTC.

The chain links TRBV28 to TRBJ2-3, with D hard to call. Trimming removed 2 bases from V and 4 bases from J, with 10 bases in between. The CDR3 contains 14 residues. The germline V gene encodes CDR1 MDHEN and CDR2 SYDVKM. The CDR3 region has the DNA TGTGCCAGCAGTTTAGGCGGATATCCAGATACGCAGTATTTT. The encoded protein is CASSLGGYPDTQYF. Drawing the rest from reference TRBV28 and TRBJ2-3, the complete variable domain is DVKVTQSSRYLVKRTGEKVFLECVQDMDHENMFWYRQDPGLGLRLIYFSYDVKMKEKGDIPEGYSVSREKKERFSLILESASTNQTSMYLCASSLGGYPDTQYFGPGTRLTVL.

A single count supports this clonotype. The chain links TRBV6-5 to TRBJ2-1; D may match TRBD1 or TRBD2 (6 bases each). Germline assignment: CDR1 MNHEY and CDR2 SVGAGI. V gave up 6 bases and J gave up 9 bases, with 12 bases separating them. This CDR3 region has 12 residues. The CDR3 coding sequence is TGTGCCAGCAGACAACAGGGAGGTGAGCAGTTCTTC. Translating gives CASRQQGGEQFF.

The V gene is TRBV5-1, the J gene TRBJ1-1; D gene uncertain. Trimming shortened V by 4 bases and J by 11 bases, and 18 bases separated the two germline ends. Looked up from germline, CDR1 is SGHRS and CDR2 is YFSETQ. This CDR3 is built from 13 residues. CDR3 loop: CASSGSRPEGAFF. The CDR3 DNA reads TGCGCCAGCAGCGGAAGCAGGCCTGAGGGCGCTTTCTTT.

The chain recombines TRBV5-4 with TRBJ2-3; 8 nucleotides line up with TRBD1. The germline V gene has CDR1 SGHNT and CDR2 YYREEE (reference sequence). CDR3 length equals 16 residues. V shed 4 bases, J shed 3 bases, and the junction held 10 bases outside the gene matches. DNA for the CDR3: TGTGCCAGCAGCCAACCCGGGACAGGTGCTACAGATACGCAGTATTTT. Translated, it gives CASSQPGTGATDTQYF.